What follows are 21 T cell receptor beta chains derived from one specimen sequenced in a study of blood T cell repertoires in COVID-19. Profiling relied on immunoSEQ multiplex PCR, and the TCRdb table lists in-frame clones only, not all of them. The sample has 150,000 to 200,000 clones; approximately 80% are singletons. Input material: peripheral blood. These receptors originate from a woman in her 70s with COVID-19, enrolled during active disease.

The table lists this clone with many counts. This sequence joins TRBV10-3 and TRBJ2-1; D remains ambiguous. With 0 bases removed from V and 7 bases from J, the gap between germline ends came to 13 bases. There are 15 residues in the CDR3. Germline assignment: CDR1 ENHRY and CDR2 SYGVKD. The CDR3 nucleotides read TGTGCCATCAGTGAGTCGATTCTAGAATTGAATGAGCAGTTCTTC. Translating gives CAISESILELNEQFF.

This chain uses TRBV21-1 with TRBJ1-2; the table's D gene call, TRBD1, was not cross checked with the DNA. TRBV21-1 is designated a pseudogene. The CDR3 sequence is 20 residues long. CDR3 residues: CASSKEDPYRGPGANYGYTF. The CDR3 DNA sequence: TGTGCCAGCAGCAAAGAGGACCCTTACAGGGGACCAGGAGCTAACTATGGCTACACCTTC.

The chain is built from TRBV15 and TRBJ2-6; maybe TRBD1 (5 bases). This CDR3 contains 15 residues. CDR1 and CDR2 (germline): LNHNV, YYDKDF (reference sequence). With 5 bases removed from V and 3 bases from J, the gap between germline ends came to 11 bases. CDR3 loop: CATSGQGFGANVLTF. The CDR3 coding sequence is TGTGCCACCAGCGGGCAGGGCTTTGGGGCCAACGTCCTGACTTTC. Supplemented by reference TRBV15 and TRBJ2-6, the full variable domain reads DAMVIQNPRYQVTQFGKPVTLSCSQTLNHNVMYWYQQKSSQAPKLLFHYYDKDFNNEADTPDNFQSRRPNTSFCFLDIRSPGLGDTAMYLCATSGQGFGANVLTFGAGSRLTVL.

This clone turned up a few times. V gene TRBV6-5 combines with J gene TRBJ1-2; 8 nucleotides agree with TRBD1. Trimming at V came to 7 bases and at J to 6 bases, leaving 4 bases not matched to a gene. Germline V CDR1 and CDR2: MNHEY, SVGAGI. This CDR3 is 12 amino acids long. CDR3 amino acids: CASTPTGDGYTF. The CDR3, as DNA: TGTGCCAGCACCCCGACAGGGGATGGCTACACCTTC.

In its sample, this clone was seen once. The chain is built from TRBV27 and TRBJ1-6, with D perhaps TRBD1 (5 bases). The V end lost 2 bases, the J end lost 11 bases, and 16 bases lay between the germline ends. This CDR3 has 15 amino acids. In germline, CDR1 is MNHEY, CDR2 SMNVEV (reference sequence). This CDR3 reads CASSLGAGWRTPLHF. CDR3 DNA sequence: TGTGCCAGCAGTTTAGGGGCGGGGTGGAGGACACCCCTCCACTTT.

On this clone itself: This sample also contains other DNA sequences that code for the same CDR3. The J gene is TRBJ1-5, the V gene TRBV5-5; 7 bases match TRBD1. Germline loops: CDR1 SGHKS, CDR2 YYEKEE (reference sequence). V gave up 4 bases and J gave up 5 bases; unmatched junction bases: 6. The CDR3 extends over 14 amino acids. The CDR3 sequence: CASSRDRVDQPQHF. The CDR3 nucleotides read TGTGCCAGCAGCCGTGACAGGGTGGATCAGCCCCAGCATTTT. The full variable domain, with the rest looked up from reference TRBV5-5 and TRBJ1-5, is DAGVTQSPTHLIKTRGQQVTLRCSPISGHKSVSWYQQVLGQGPQFIFQYYEKEERGRGNFPDRFSARQFPNYSSELNVNALLLGDSALYLCASSRDRVDQPQHFGDGTRLSIL.

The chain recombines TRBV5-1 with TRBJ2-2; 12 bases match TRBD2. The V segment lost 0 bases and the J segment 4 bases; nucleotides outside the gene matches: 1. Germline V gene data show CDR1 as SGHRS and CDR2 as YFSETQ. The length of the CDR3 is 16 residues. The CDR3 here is CASSLALAGGTGELFF. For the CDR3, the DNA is TGCGCCAGCAGCTTGGCACTAGCGGGGGGCACCGGGGAGCTGTTTTTT.

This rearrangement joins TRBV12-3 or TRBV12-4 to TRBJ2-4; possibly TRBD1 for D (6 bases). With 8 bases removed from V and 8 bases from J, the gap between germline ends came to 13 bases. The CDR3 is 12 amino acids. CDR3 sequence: CASRRGGYIQYF. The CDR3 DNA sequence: TGTGCCAGCCGCAGGGGTGGGTACATTCAGTACTTC.

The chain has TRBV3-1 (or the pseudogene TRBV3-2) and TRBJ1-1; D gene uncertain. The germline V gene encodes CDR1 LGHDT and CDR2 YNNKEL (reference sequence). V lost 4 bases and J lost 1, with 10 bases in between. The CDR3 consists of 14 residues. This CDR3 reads CASSLNTKNTEAFF. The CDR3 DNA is TGTGCCAGCAGCCTGAATACAAAGAACACTGAAGCTTTCTTT.

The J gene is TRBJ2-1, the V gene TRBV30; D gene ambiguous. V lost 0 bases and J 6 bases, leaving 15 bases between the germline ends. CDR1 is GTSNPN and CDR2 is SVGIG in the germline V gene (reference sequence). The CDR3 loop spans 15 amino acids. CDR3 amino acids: CAWSVSRLGSNEQFF. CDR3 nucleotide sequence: TGTGCCTGGAGTGTTTCCAGGTTGGGCTCCAATGAGCAGTTCTTC.

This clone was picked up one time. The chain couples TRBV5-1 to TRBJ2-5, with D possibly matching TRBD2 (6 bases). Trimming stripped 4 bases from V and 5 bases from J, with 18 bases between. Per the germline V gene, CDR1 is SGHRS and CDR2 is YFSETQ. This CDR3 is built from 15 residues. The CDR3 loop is CASSSQTRGGETQYF. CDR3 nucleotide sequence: TGCGCCAGCAGCAGTCAGACTAGGGGCGGGGAGACCCAGTACTTC.

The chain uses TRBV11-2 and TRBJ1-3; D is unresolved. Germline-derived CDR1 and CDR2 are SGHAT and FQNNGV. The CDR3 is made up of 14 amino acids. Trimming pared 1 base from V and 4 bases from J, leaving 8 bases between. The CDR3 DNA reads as TGTGCCAGCAGCTTAGGAGGGCTAGGAAACACCATATATTTT. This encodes CASSLGGLGNTIYF.

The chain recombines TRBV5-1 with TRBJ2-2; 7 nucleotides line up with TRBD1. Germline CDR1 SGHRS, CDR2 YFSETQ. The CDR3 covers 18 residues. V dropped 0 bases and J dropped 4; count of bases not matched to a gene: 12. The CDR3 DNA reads TGCGCCAGCAGCTTGGCCGCGACAGGGAAGGGGACCACCGGGGAGCTGTTTTTT. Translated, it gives CASSLAATGKGTTGELFF. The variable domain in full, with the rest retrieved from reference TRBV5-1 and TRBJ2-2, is KAGVTQTPRYLIKTRGQQVTLSCSPISGHRSVSWYQQTPGQGLQFLFEYFSETQRNKGNFPGRFSGRQFSNSRSEMNVSTLELGDSALYLCASSLAATGKGTTGELFFGEGSRLTVL.

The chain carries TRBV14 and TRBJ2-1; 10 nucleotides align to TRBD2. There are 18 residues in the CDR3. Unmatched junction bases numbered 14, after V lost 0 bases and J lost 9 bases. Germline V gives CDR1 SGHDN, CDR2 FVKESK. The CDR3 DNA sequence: TGTGCCAGCAGCCAAGATCGACCCTTTCTAGCGGGAGAAGGTGAGCAGTTCTTC. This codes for CASSQDRPFLAGEGEQFF.

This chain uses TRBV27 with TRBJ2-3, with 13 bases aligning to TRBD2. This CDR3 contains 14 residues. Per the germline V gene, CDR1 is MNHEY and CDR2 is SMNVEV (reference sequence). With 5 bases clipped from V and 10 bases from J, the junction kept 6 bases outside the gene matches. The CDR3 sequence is CASSPTSGGTSQYF. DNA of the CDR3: TGTGCCAGCAGTCCGACTAGCGGGGGGACTTCGCAGTATTTT.

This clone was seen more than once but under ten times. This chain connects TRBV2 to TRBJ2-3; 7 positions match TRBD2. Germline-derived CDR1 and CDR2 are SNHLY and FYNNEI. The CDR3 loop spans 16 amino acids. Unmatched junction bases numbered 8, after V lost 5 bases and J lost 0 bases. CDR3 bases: TGTGCCAGCAGTATGAGGGCTAGCGGAAGCACAGATACGCAGTATTTT. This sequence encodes CASSMRASGSTDTQYF.

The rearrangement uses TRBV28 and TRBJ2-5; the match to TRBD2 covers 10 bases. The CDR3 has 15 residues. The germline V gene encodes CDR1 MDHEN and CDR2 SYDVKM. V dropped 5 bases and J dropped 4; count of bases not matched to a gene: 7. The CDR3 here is CASSTLAGVVETQYF. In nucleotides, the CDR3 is TGTGCCAGCAGTACTCTAGCGGGAGTGGTAGAGACCCAGTACTTC.

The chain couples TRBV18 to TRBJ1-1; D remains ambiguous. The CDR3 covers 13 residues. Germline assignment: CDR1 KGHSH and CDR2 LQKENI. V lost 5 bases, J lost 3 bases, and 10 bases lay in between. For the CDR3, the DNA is TGTGCCAGCTCAGAGAAAGTGGACACTGAAGCTTTCTTT. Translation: CASSEKVDTEAFF. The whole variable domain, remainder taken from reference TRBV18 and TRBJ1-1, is NAGVMQNPRHLVRRRGQEARLRCSPMKGHSHVYWYRQLPEEGLKFMVYLQKENIIDESGMPKERFSAEFPKEGPSILRIQQVVRGDSAAYFCASSEKVDTEAFFGQGTRLTVV.

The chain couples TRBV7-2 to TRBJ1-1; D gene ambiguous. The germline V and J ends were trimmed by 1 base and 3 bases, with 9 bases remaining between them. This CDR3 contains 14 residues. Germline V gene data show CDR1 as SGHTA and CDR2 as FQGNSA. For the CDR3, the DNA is TGTGCCAGCAGCTTAGTGGCAGAGGACACTGAAGCTTTCTTT. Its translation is CASSLVAEDTEAFF. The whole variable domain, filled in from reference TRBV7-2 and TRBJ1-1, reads GAGVSQSPSNKVTEKGKDVELRCDPISGHTALYWYRQSLGQGLEFLIYFQGNSAPDKSGLPSDRFSAERTGGSVSTLTIQRTQQEDSAVYLCASSLVAEDTEAFFGQGTRLTVV.

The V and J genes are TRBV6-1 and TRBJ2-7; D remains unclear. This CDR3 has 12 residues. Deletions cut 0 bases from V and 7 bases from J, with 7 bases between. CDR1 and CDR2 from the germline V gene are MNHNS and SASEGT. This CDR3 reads CASSEAPREQYF. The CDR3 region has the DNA TGTGCCAGCAGTGAAGCGCCTAGGGAGCAGTACTTC.

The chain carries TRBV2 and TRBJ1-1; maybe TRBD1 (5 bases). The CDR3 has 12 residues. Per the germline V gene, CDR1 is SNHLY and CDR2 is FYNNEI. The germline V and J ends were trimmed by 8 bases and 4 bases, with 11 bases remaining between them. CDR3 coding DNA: TGTGCCAGCCTACATGGGGCCACTGAAGCTTTCTTT. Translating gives CASLHGATEAFF.